The sequence of this TCR beta chain was determined in a study of blood T cells in healthy people across ages. Overall study findings and caveats: Expanded clonotype changes were possibly confounded by unknown donor CMV status.

Trimming removed 2 bases at V and 4 bases at J, with 12 bases between. CDR1 MNHEY and CDR2 SVGEGT come from the germline V gene. The CDR3 has 15 amino acids. With respect to this clonotype: Its antigen is not known.

The second PCR ran about 6 to 12 cycles with a sample-barcoded 5' primer and J-beta primers. TCRdb re-called the 5' RACE reads through MiXCR, storing one row per CDR3 protein. Among around 1,000,000 distinct CDR3 sequences listed, 35% to 40% were seen once. Extraction yielded at least 5 micrograms of total RNA per sample. Sequenced: blood. The sequence derives from a man in his late teens or twenties in good health. This chain uses TRBV6-2 or TRBV6-3 with TRBJ2-1; tentatively, D is TRBD1 (7 bases). CDR3 in amino acids: CASSYGGGPYNEQFF. The CDR3 coding sequence is TGTGCCAGCAGTTACGGAGGGGGCCCATACAATGAGCAGTTCTTC.